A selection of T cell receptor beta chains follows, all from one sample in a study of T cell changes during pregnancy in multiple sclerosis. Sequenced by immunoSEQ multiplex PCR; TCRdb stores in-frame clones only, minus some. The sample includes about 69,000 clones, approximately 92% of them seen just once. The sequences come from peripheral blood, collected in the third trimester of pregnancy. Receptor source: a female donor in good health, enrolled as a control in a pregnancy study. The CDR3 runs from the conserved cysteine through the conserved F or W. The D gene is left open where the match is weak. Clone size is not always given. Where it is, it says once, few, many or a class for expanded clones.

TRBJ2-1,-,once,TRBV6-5,CASGQYYNEQFF,TGTGCCAGCGGACAATATTACAATGAGCAGTTCTTC
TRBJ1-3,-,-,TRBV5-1,CASSEGSSGNTIYF,TGCGCCAGCAGTGAGGGAAGCTCTGGAAACACCATATATTTT
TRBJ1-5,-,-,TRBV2,CASSEAYLGRARNQPQHF,TGTGCCAGCAGTGAAGCTTATCTTGGGCGGGCACGGAATCAGCCCCAGCATTTT
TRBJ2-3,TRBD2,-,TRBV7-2,CASSPKTGRADTQYF,TGTGCCAGCAGCCCAAAGACGGGGAGGGCAGATACGCAGTATTTT
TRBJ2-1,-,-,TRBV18,CASSSYSYNEQFF,TGTGCCAGCTCTTCTTATTCCTACAATGAGCAGTTCTTC
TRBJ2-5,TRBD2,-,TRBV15,CATSSGGKQETQYF,TGTGCCACCAGCTCGGGGGGAAAGCAAGAGACCCAGTACTTC
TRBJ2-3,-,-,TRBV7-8,CASSLVGGAGTDTQYF,TGTGCCAGCAGCTTAGTAGGAGGGGCGGGTACAGATACGCAGTATTTT
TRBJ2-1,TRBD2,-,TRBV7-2,CASSQVAGVGNEQFF,TGTGCCAGCAGCCAGGTAGCGGGAGTGGGAAATGAGCAGTTCTTC
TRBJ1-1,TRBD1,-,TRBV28,CASPRRGQENTEAFF,TGTGCCAGCCCTCGCCGGGGACAGGAGAACACTGAAGCTTTCTTT
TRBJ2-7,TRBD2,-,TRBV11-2,CASSLSSGGAFPYEQYF,TGTGCCAGCAGCTTAAGTAGCGGGGGGGCATTCCCCTACGAGCAGTACTTC
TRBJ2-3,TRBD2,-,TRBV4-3,CASSQDLAATDTQYF,TGCGCCAGCAGCCAAGATCTAGCGGCCACAGATACGCAGTATTTT
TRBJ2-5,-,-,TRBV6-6,CASSYSRGGAETQYF,TGTGCCAGCAGTTACTCGAGGGGGGGTGCGGAGACCCAGTACTTC
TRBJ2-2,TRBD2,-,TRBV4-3,CASSQFPAGGTNTGELFF,TGCGCCAGCAGCCAATTCCCAGCGGGAGGTACGAACACCGGGGAGCTGTTTTTT
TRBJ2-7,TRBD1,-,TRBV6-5,CASSYSDRDEQYF,TGTGCCAGCAGTTACTCGGACAGGGACGAGCAGTACTTC
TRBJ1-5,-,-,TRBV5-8,CASSSPGSLASNQPQHF,TGTGCCAGCAGCTCCCCCGGGTCACTAGCTAGCAATCAGCCCCAGCATTTT